This TCR beta chain was recovered during a study of T cell responses to AZD1222 COVID-19 vaccine. Whole-study findings and limits: Clonal diversity was possibly underestimated; the donors were predominantly white British and more often female. Only five to seven AZD1222 recipients were seropositive at baseline. Spike-specific TCR breadth and depth both grew after two AZD1222 doses. Unmutated variant regions are reportedly targeted by nearly half of spike-specific TCRs.

CDR3 size: 15 residues. The V segment lost 4 bases and the J segment 3 bases; nucleotides outside the gene matches: 4. Germline V gene lookup returns CDR1 KGHDR and CDR2 SFDVKD. Comments on this clone: Its matching antigen is unknown.

Clones were read by immunoSEQ multiplex PCR, and TCRdb kept only the in-frame ones, dropping some. Of 130,000 to 150,000 clones listed, approximately 90% were seen once; the top ten hold 1.5% to 2%. The material sequenced was peripheral blood, taken 28 days after the second AZD1222 dose. The chain recombines TRBV24-1 with TRBJ2-7, with TRBD2 matching 11 bases. This sequence was found in an adult who received the AZD1222 COVID-19 vaccine. The CDR3 bases are TGTGCCACCAGTGACGGACTAGCGGGTGGCTACGAGCAGTACTTC. Encoded protein: CATSDGLAGGYEQYF.